This TCR beta chain emerged from a study of Ad26.COV2.S vaccination and SARS-CoV-2 variants. This CDR3 is built from 16 residues. Germline V CDR1 and CDR2: SNHLY, FYNNEI. Trimming took off 5 bases at V and 5 bases at J, with 19 bases between the two ends. The protocol was immunoSEQ multiplex PCR, while the TCRdb copy is restricted to in-frame clones and leaves out a portion. The sample lists roughly 300,000 clones; 75% to 90% were seen once. Treatment noted: some 20 received Ad26.COV2.S at low or high dose, single or two shots; roughly 5 received placebo; per-sample allocation not given. The investigators took samples on day 63 after the first vaccine or placebo injection.

The sequencing used peripheral blood, collected in a trial of Ad26.COV2.S vaccine versus placebo. The receptor was derived from a person aged 18-65 years who received the Ad26.COV2.S COVID-19 vaccine or a placebo. The chain combines TRBV2 with TRBJ2-1, with a weak D call TRBD1 (5 bases). The CDR3 protein is CASSPAGLAQHNEQFF. The CDR3 DNA reads TGTGCCAGCAGTCCCGCAGGGTTAGCCCAACACAATGAGCAGTTCTTC.